The present entry profiles one T cell receptor (beta chain) with its context. Its specificity is unknown. Between the trimmed V and J ends, which lost 4 bases and 4 bases, there was a span of 5 bases. The CDR3 length is 12 residues. Germline CDR1 and CDR2: LGHNT and FRNRAP. This entry belongs to a study of blood T cells in healthy people across ages. Study outcomes and limitations: As naive T cell percentage varied, TCR beta diversity correlated strongly with it. The unknown donor CMV status may have confounded expanded clonotype changes.

The authors ran a second PCR of about 6 to 12 cycles using a sample-barcoded 5' primer and a J-beta primer mix. Each cDNA molecule received a tag from a template-switch adaptor that had 12 random nucleotides. Each CDR3 protein gets one entry after TCRdb re-called the 5' RACE reads with MiXCR. The sample shows hundreds of thousands of distinct CDR3 sequences, 25% of them seen only once. These sequences were also reported in another study, on T cells of mothers and their children.

The material sequenced was blood. The TCR was taken from a boy aged 5-17 years in good health. The genes are TRBV12-5 and TRBJ1-5; D gene uncertain. The CDR3 coding sequence is TGTGCTAGTGGTTCGATAAATCAGCCCCAGCATTTT. This encodes CASGSINQPQHF.